This T cell receptor (beta chain) derives from a study of cytomegalovirus exposure and HLA in healthy donors. 13 Jbeta primers and 60 Vbeta primers were used for the PCR. Sequencing used immunoSEQ multiplex PCR; TCRdb keeps in-frame clones, though not all of them. In the table there are 150,000 to 200,000 clones, approximately 70% of which are singletons. Regarding the study as a whole: As a later analysis showed, a missense DCLRE1C variant was linked to trimming of TCR beta V- and J-genes.

CDR3 length equals 13 residues. V lost 5 bases to trimming and J lost 5 bases, with 13 bases between them. From germline, CDR1 is KGHSH and CDR2 LQKENI. Concerning this clone: No antigen is known for it.

Sequences were obtained from PBMCs. The rearrangement uses TRBV18 and TRBJ2-7; tentatively, D is TRBD1 (6 bases). This receptor was obtained from a man aged 40-49 years in good health and CMV-seropositive. In DNA, the CDR3 is TGTGCCAGCTCAACTGGACAGTCCGACGAGCAGTACTTC. Encoded protein: CASSTGQSDEQYF. The full variable domain, its missing parts supplied by reference TRBV18 and TRBJ2-7, is NAGVMQNPRHLVRRRGQEARLRCSPMKGHSHVYWYRQLPEEGLKFMVYLQKENIIDESGMPKERFSAEFPKEGPSILRIQQVVRGDSAAYFCASSTGQSDEQYFGPGTRLTVT.